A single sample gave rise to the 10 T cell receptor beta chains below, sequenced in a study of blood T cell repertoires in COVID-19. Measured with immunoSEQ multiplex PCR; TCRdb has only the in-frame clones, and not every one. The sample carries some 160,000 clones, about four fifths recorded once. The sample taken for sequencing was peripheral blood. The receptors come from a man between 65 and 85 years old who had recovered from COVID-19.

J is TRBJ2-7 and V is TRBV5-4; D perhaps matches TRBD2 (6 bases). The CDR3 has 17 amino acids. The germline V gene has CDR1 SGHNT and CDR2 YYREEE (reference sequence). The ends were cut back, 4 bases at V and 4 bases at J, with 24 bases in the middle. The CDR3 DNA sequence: TGTGCCAGCAGCCCCAACCAGGGCGGGAATAGGGGTTACGAGCAGTACTTC. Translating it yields CASSPNQGGNRGYEQYF.

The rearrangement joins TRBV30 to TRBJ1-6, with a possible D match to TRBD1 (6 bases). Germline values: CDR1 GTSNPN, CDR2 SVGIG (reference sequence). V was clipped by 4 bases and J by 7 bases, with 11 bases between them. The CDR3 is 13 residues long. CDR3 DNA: TGTGCCTGGACGTCCCAGGGGAATTCACCCCTCCACTTT. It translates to CAWTSQGNSPLHF.

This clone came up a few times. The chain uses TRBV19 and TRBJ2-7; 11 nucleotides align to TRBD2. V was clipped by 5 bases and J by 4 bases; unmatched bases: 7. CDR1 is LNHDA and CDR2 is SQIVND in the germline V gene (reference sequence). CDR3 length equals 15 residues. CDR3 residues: CASSPGTSGDYEQYF. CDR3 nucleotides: TGTGCCAGTAGTCCCGGGACTAGCGGAGATTACGAGCAGTACTTC.

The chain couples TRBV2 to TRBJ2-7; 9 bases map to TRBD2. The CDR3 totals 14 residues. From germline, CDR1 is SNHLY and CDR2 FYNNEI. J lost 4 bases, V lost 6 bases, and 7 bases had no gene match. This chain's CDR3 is CASRVAGARYEQYF. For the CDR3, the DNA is TGTGCCAGCAGGGTAGCGGGAGCGAGGTACGAGCAGTACTTC.

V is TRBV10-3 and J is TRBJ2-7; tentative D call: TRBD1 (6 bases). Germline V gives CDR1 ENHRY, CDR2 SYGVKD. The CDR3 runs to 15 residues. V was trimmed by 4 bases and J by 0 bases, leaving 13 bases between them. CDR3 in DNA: TGTGCCATCAGTGGTACAGGGAATAGCTCCTACGAGCAGTACTTC. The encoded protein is CAISGTGNSSYEQYF.

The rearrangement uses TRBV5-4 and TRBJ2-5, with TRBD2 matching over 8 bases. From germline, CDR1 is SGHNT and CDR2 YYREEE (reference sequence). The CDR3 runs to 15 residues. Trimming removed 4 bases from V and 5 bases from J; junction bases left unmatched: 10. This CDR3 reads CASSSGGGVGETQYF. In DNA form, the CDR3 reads TGTGCCAGCAGCAGCGGGGGCGGTGTCGGGGAGACCCAGTACTTC.

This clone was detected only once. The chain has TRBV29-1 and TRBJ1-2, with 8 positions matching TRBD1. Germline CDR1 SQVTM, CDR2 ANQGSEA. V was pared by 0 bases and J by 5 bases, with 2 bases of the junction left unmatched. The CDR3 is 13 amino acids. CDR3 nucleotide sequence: TGCAGCGTTGAAGAGGGGGACAGGTATGGCTACACCTTC. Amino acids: CSVEEGDRYGYTF.

CDR3 sequence (DNA): TGTGCCAGCAAAAAAGTTTCGGTTCTCGGGGAGCTGTTTTTT. It is translated as CASKKVSVLGELFF. The J gene is TRBJ2-2, the V gene TRBV6-5; the D is unclear. Germline V CDR1 and CDR2: MNHEY, SVGAGI. Trimming left V 7 bases short and J 7 bases short, with 16 bases between. The CDR3 loop spans 14 amino acids.

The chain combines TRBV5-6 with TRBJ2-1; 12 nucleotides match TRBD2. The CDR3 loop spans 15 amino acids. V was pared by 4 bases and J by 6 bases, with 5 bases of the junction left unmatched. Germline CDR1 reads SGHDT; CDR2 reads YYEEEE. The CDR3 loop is CASSRRTSGINEQFF. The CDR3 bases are TGTGCCAGCAGCCGTCGGACTAGCGGGATCAATGAGCAGTTCTTC.

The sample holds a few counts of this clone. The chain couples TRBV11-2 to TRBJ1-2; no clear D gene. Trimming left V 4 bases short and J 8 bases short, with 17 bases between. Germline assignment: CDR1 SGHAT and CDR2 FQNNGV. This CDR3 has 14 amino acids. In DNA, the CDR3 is TGTGCCAGCAGCTCTATACGTTTCCGGAGGGGCTACACCTTC. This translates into CASSSIRFRRGYTF.